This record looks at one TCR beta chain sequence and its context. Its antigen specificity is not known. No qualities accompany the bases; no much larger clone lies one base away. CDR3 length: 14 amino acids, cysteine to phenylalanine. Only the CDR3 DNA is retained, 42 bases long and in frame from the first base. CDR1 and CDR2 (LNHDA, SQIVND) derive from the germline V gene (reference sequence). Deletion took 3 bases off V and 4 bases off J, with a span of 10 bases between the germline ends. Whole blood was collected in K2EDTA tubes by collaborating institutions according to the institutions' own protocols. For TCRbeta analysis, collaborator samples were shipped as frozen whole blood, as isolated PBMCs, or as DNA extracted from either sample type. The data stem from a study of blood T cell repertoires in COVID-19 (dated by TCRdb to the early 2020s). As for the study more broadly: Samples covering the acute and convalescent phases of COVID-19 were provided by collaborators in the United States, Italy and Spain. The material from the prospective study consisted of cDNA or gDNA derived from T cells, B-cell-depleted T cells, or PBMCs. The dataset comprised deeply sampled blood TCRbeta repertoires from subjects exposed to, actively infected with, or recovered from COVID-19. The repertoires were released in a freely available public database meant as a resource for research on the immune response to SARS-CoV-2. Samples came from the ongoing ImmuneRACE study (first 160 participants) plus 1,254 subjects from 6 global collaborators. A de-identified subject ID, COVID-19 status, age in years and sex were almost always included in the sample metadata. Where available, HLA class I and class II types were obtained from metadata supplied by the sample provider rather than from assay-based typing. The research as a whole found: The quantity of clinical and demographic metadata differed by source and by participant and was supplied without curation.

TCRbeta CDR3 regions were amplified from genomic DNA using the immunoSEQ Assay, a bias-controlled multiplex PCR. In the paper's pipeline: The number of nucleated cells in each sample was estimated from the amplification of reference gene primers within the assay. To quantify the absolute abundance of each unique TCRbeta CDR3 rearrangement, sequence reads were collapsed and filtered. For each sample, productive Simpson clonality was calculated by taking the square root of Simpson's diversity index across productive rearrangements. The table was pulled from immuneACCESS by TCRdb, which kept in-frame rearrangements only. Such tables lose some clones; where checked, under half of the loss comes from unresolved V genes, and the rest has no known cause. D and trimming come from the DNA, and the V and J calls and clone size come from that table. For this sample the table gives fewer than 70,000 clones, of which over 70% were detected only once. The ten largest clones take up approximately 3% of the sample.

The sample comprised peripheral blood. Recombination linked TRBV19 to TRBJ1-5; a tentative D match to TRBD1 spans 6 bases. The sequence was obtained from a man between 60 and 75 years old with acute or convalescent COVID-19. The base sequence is TGTGCCAGTAGTATTTGGGGGCCAAATCAGCCCCAGCATTTT. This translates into CASSIWGPNQPQHF. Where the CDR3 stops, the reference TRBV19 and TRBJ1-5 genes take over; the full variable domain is DGGITQSPKYLFRKEGQNVTLSCEQNLNHDAMYWYRQDPGQGLRLIYYSQIVNDFQKGDIAEGYSVSREKKESFPLTVTSAQKNPTAFYLCASSIWGPNQPQHFGDGTRLSIL.